A selection of T cell receptor beta chains follows, all from one sample in a study of neurological immune-mediated disorders. TCRdb ran MiXCR on the 5' RACE reads and lists one entry per CDR3 protein. The table records around 56,000 distinct CDR3 sequences, less than 25% of them present only once. Specimen: PBMCs. These receptors all come from a man in his 60s with HTLV-1-associated myelopathy (HAM/TSP). CDR3s include the opening cysteine and the closing phenylalanine or tryptophan. Each record gives: D gene, J gene, V gene, clone size, CDR3 protein, CDR3 DNA. D genes are given only for firm matches. Some rows have no size entry. The others give once, few or many, or a class for an expanded clone.

d_call: TRBD2
j_call: TRBJ2-3
v_call: TRBV7-2
clone_size: many
cdr3_aa: CASSPRLAGGGDTQYF
cdr3_nt: TGTGCCAGCAGCCCCCGACTAGCGGGAGGTGGAGATACGCAGTATTTT

d_call: -
j_call: TRBJ1-6
v_call: TRBV7-9
clone_size: many
cdr3_aa: CASSLEGLGSPLHF
cdr3_nt: TGTGCCAGCAGCTTAGAAGGGTTGGGTTCACCCCTCCACTTT

d_call: -
j_call: TRBJ1-1
v_call: TRBV5-6
clone_size: many
cdr3_aa: CASSLLQSENTEAFF
cdr3_nt: TGTGCCAGCAGCTTGCTACAATCCGAGAACACTGAAGCTTTCTTT

d_call: TRBD1
j_call: TRBJ1-1
v_call: TRBV11-2
clone_size: -
cdr3_aa: CASSLGTGVAFF
cdr3_nt: TGTGCCAGCAGCTTAGGAACAGGGGTAGCTTTCTTT

d_call: -
j_call: TRBJ2-1
v_call: TRBV5-1
clone_size: many
cdr3_aa: CASSARTGYRNEQFF
cdr3_nt: TGCGCCAGCAGCGCTAGAACAGGGTACCGCAATGAGCAGTTCTTC

d_call: -
j_call: TRBJ1-1
v_call: TRBV7-2
clone_size: many
cdr3_aa: CASSSRGQMNTEAFF
cdr3_nt: TGTGCCAGCAGCAGCCGAGGACAGATGAACACTGAAGCTTTCTTT

d_call: -
j_call: TRBJ2-7
v_call: TRBV7-2
clone_size: many
cdr3_aa: CASRPVHEGNKQYF
cdr3_nt: TGTGCCAGCAGGCCCGTTCATGAGGGAAATAAGCAGTACTTC

d_call: -
j_call: TRBJ2-7
v_call: TRBV7-2
clone_size: -
cdr3_aa: CASSRLVGPYDQYF
cdr3_nt: TGTGCCAGCAGCCGACTAGTGGGACCCTACGATCAGTACTTC

d_call: TRBD1
j_call: TRBJ1-6
v_call: TRBV4-1
clone_size: few
cdr3_aa: CASSQDLWTGASPLHF
cdr3_nt: TGCGCCAGCAGCCAAGATCTTTGGACAGGGGCTTCACCCCTCCACTTT

d_call: -
j_call: TRBJ1-2
v_call: TRBV7-2
clone_size: many
cdr3_aa: CASSFPKLGYTF
cdr3_nt: TGTGCCAGCAGCTTCCCTAAACTGGGCTACACCTTC

d_call: -
j_call: TRBJ2-1
v_call: TRBV19
clone_size: -
cdr3_aa: CASSPGTSLGEQFF
cdr3_nt: TGTGCCAGTAGTCCAGGGACCTCCTTGGGAGAGCAGTTCTTC

d_call: TRBD2
j_call: TRBJ2-7
v_call: TRBV6-6
clone_size: few
cdr3_aa: CASSSDPRLAGGLNYEQYF
cdr3_nt: TGTGCCAGCAGTTCGGACCCGAGACTAGCGGGAGGGCTCAACTACGAGCAGTACTTC

d_call: TRBD2
j_call: TRBJ2-1
v_call: TRBV18
clone_size: few
cdr3_aa: CASSPPRAGVPLNEQFF
cdr3_nt: TGTGCCAGCTCACCACCTCGGGCGGGAGTCCCCCTCAATGAGCAGTTCTTC

d_call: TRBD1
j_call: TRBJ1-4
v_call: TRBV5-4
clone_size: -
cdr3_aa: CASSPQGAGEKLFF
cdr3_nt: TGTGCCAGCAGCCCACAGGGGGCGGGAGAAAAACTGTTTTTT

d_call: -
j_call: TRBJ2-3
v_call: TRBV11-2
clone_size: many
cdr3_aa: CASSLGSGYLTDTQYF
cdr3_nt: TGTGCCAGCAGCTTAGGCAGCGGGTATCTCACAGATACGCAGTATTTT

d_call: -
j_call: TRBJ1-1
v_call: TRBV6-5
clone_size: many
cdr3_aa: CASSYPTGEAFF
cdr3_nt: TGTGCCAGCAGTTACCCGACAGGTGAAGCTTTCTTT

d_call: -
j_call: TRBJ1-1
v_call: TRBV7-8
clone_size: -
cdr3_aa: CASSLEFGTEAFF
cdr3_nt: TGTGCCAGCAGCTTAGAGTTCGGGACTGAAGCTTTCTTT

d_call: TRBD1
j_call: TRBJ2-1
v_call: TRBV4-1
clone_size: medium-sized
cdr3_aa: CASSQLTGNNEQFF
cdr3_nt: TGCGCCAGCAGCCAATTGACAGGGAACAATGAGCAGTTCTTC

d_call: -
j_call: TRBJ2-1
v_call: TRBV18
clone_size: -
cdr3_aa: CASSPTDYNEQFF
cdr3_nt: TGTGCCAGCTCACCGACAGATTACAATGAGCAGTTCTTC

d_call: -
j_call: TRBJ2-5
v_call: TRBV25-1
clone_size: few
cdr3_aa: CASSEAWTTQETQYF
cdr3_nt: TGTGCCAGCAGTGAAGCTTGGACAACCCAAGAGACCCAGTACTTC

d_call: TRBD1
j_call: TRBJ2-2
v_call: TRBV24-1
clone_size: -
cdr3_aa: CATSDSRTGANTGELLF
cdr3_nt: TGTGCCACCAGTGATTCGCGGACAGGGGCGAACACCGGGGAGCTGCTTTTT

d_call: -
j_call: TRBJ2-2
v_call: TRBV6-1
clone_size: many
cdr3_aa: CASSEQPYTGELFF
cdr3_nt: TGTGCCAGCAGTGAACAACCGTACACCGGGGAGCTGTTTTTT

d_call: TRBD1
j_call: TRBJ2-7
v_call: TRBV20-1
clone_size: many
cdr3_aa: CSAYEGTGGYEQYF
cdr3_nt: TGCAGTGCTTATGAAGGGACAGGGGGCTACGAGCAGTACTTC

d_call: TRBD2
j_call: TRBJ2-2
v_call: TRBV12-3/TRBV12-4
clone_size: -
cdr3_aa: CASRLAGARTGELFF
cdr3_nt: TGTGCCAGCAGGTTAGCGGGAGCCCGCACCGGGGAGCTGTTTTTT

d_call: -
j_call: TRBJ2-7
v_call: TRBV7-3
clone_size: many
cdr3_aa: CASSLIGGGEQYF
cdr3_nt: TGTGCCAGCAGCTTAATCGGGGGAGGCGAGCAGTACTTC

d_call: -
j_call: TRBJ1-1
v_call: TRBV4-2
clone_size: -
cdr3_aa: CASREIGGQRNTEAFF
cdr3_nt: TGTGCCAGCAGAGAGATCGGCGGACAGAGGAACACTGAAGCTTTCTTT

d_call: TRBD2
j_call: TRBJ2-1
v_call: TRBV6-2/TRBV6-3
clone_size: many
cdr3_aa: CASRLALAGVNEQFF
cdr3_nt: TGTGCCAGTCGCCTGGCCCTAGCGGGGGTCAATGAGCAGTTCTTC

d_call: -
j_call: TRBJ1-5
v_call: TRBV6-6
clone_size: many
cdr3_aa: CASSSEDTEEAESNQPQHF
cdr3_nt: TGTGCCAGCAGTTCCGAGGACACCGAAGAGGCGGAAAGCAATCAGCCCCAGCATTTT

d_call: TRBD1
j_call: TRBJ1-5
v_call: TRBV20-1
clone_size: few
cdr3_aa: CSASQGGGNQPQHF
cdr3_nt: TGCAGTGCTAGCCAAGGGGGCGGCAATCAGCCCCAGCATTTT

d_call: -
j_call: TRBJ2-5
v_call: TRBV28
clone_size: once
cdr3_aa: CANTLSGISETQYF
cdr3_nt: TGTGCCAACACCCTTAGTGGAATCTCGGAGACCCAGTACTTC